This entry lists 28 T cell receptor beta chains sequenced from one sample in a study of cytomegalovirus exposure and HLA in healthy donors. PCR amplification relied on 60 Vbeta primers (plus 13 Jbeta primers). Sequenced by immunoSEQ multiplex PCR; TCRdb stores in-frame clones only, minus some. The data show 100,000 to 150,000 clones, 75% to 90% seen once. The sequenced material came from PBMCs. Source of these receptors: a man younger than 45 in good health and CMV-seropositive.

The gene calls are TRBV6-5 and TRBJ2-2; the D gene is possibly TRBD2 (5 bases). Trimming removed 4 bases at V and 2 bases at J, with 8 bases between. The germline CDR1 and CDR2 sequences are MNHEY and SVGAGI. The CDR3 has 14 amino acids. The CDR3 DNA reads as TGTGCCAGCAGTTGGACTCTTAACACCGGGGAGCTGTTTTTT. Amino acid sequence: CASSWTLNTGELFF.

This clone was seen only once. V is TRBV9 and J is TRBJ2-3; TRBD1 matches 7 bases. Trimming at V came to 3 bases and at J to 4 bases, leaving 11 bases not matched to a gene. Germline CDR1 reads SGDLS; CDR2 reads YYNGEE. The CDR3 consists of 16 residues. CDR3 nucleotides: TGTGCCAGCAGCGGACAGGGCCAAGGGTACTCAGATACGCAGTATTTT. It yields the protein CASSGQGQGYSDTQYF.

J is TRBJ1-4 and V is TRBV9; D is possibly TRBD1 (5 bases). Germline values: CDR1 SGDLS, CDR2 YYNGEE. The CDR3 covers 16 residues. The germline V and J ends were trimmed by 3 bases and 4 bases, with 16 bases remaining between them. The CDR3 coding sequence is TGTGCCAGCAGCGCACCCGCAGGGTCGGTTAATGAAAAACTGTTTTTT. Encoded protein: CASSAPAGSVNEKLFF.

This clone has only a few counts. The V and J genes are TRBV9 and TRBJ1-2; D is unclear. Germline V lookup: CDR1 SGDLS, CDR2 YYNGEE. V dropped 0 bases and J dropped 1 base, with 7 bases sitting between them. The CDR3 length is 14 residues. In DNA, the CDR3 is TGTGCCAGCAGCGTAGGCAGTTATAACTATGGCTACACCTTC. This sequence encodes CASSVGSYNYGYTF.

The chain couples TRBV2 to TRBJ2-7, with TRBD2 matching over 8 bases. CDR1 is SNHLY and CDR2 is FYNNEI in the germline V gene. This CDR3 has 16 residues. V lost 4 bases, J lost 4 bases, and 12 bases stayed unmatched. The CDR3 reads CASSARLGAGAYEQYF. CDR3 sequence (DNA): TGTGCCAGCAGTGCCCGCCTGGGAGCGGGGGCTTACGAGCAGTACTTC.

The chain recombines TRBV19 with TRBJ2-7, with TRBD1 as a possible D gene (6 bases). The V and J ends lost 2 bases and 3 bases respectively, with 11 bases between them. Germline V gene data show CDR1 as LNHDA and CDR2 as SQIVND (reference sequence). There are 14 residues in the CDR3. The CDR3 spells CASSILAGDYEQYF. CDR3 sequence (DNA): TGTGCCAGTAGTATACTAGCAGGGGACTACGAGCAGTACTTC.

V and J are TRBV9 and TRBJ1-6; the D is unclear. Trimming shortened V by 1 base and J by 8 bases, and 10 bases separated the two germline ends. CDR3 length: 14 residues. Germline loops: CDR1 SGDLS, CDR2 YYNGEE. The CDR3 DNA reads as TGTGCCAGCAGCGTAAGGGCCGGGGATTCACCCCTCCACTTT. This sequence encodes CASSVRAGDSPLHF.

The CDR3 loop is CASNNRDRVISGYTF. The CDR3 DNA reads as TGTGCCAGTAACAACCGGGACAGGGTGATCAGTGGCTACACCTTC. The rearrangement links TRBV19 to TRBJ1-2, with TRBD1 matching over 9 bases. This CDR3 is built from 15 residues. V shed 7 bases, J shed 7 bases, and the junction held 13 bases outside the gene matches. Germline V gene data show CDR1 as LNHDA and CDR2 as SQIVND (reference sequence).

The chain is built from TRBV13 and TRBJ2-2; perhaps TRBD1 as D (5 bases). Germline V gene sequence: CDR1 PRHDT, CDR2 FYEKMQ (reference sequence). With 5 bases removed from V and 1 base from J, the gap between germline ends came to 8 bases. The CDR3 loop spans 14 amino acids. The CDR3 sequence: CASSTRVNTGELFF. For the CDR3, the DNA is TGTGCCAGCAGCACCAGGGTGAACACCGGGGAGCTGTTTTTT.

This sequence joins TRBV10-2 and TRBJ1-5; tentative D call: TRBD1 (5 bases). The CDR3 has 15 residues. Trimming pared 2 bases from V and 1 base from J, leaving 9 bases between. Germline CDR1 is WSHSY and CDR2 is SAAADI. The CDR3, as DNA: TGCGCCAGCAGTGAGCGACAGTTAAGCAATCAGCCCCAGCATTTT. It encodes CASSERQLSNQPQHF.

To note about this clone: A read error may produce the germline difference seen at one junction end. Other DNA sequences within the sample encode an identical CDR3. The chain recombines TRBV5-1 with TRBJ2-1; 11 bases agree with TRBD2. Germline V gene lookup returns CDR1 SGHRS and CDR2 YFSETQ. The CDR3 is made up of 16 amino acids. This chain's CDR3 is CASSLVLAGGYNEQFF. CDR3 DNA: TGCGCTAGCAGCTTGGTTCTAGCGGGGGGCTACAATGAGCAGTTCTTC.

V and J are TRBV5-1 and TRBJ2-3; D call uncertain. Germline CDR1 and CDR2: SGHRS and YFSETQ. Trimming stripped 0 bases from V and 6 bases from J, with 14 bases between. The CDR3 has 15 amino acids. The CDR3 sequence is CASSLAKVAFDTQYF. In DNA, the CDR3 is TGCGCCAGCAGCTTGGCCAAGGTAGCATTCGATACGCAGTATTTT.

Comments on this clone: Distinct nucleotide sequences in the sample also encode this CDR3. The CDR3 spells CASSLEGARGYTF. DNA of the CDR3: TGCGCCAGCAGCTTGGAAGGGGCGAGGGGCTACACCTTC. The rearrangement joins TRBV5-1 to TRBJ1-2, with D maybe TRBD1 (5 bases). Germline CDR1 SGHRS, CDR2 YFSETQ. The CDR3 consists of 13 residues. The V end lost 0 bases, the J end lost 8 bases, and 11 bases lay between the germline ends.

V usage is TRBV4-1 and J usage is TRBJ1-1, with unresolved D. The CDR3 is 13 residues long. Germline CDR1 MGHRA, CDR2 YSYEKL. Trimming took 0 bases from V and 5 from J, leaving 7 bases between them. This chain's CDR3 is CASSQDRGTEAFF. CDR3 coding DNA: TGCGCCAGCAGCCAAGACAGAGGGACTGAAGCTTTCTTT.

V and J are TRBV2 and TRBJ1-2; TRBD1 agrees at 10 bases. Per the germline V gene, CDR1 is SNHLY and CDR2 is FYNNEI. This CDR3 has 12 amino acids. V was clipped by 8 bases and J by 8 bases; unmatched bases: 5. The CDR3 DNA is TGTGCCAGCTCCGGGACAGGGGTCGGCTACACCTTC. Protein: CASSGTGVGYTF.

The CDR3 spells CASSLPRTGAPNEKLFF. The DNA for the CDR3 is TGTGCCAGCAGCTTACCTAGGACAGGCGCTCCTAATGAAAAACTGTTTTTT. The chain has TRBV7-8 and TRBJ1-4; 7 bases are a match to TRBD1. V lost 2 bases and J lost 3; bases outside the gene matches: 9. Per germline, CDR1 SGHVS and CDR2 FQNEAQ. CDR3 length: 17 amino acids.

The chain links TRBV19 to TRBJ1-2, with 10 bases aligning to TRBD1. Germline CDR1 and CDR2: LNHDA and SQIVND (reference sequence). V lost 4 bases and J lost 7; bases outside the gene matches: 9. This CDR3 has 15 amino acids. Written as DNA, the CDR3 is TGTGCCAGTAGTACCCGACAGGGGGCTTTCGTTGGCTACACCTTC. The encoded protein is CASSTRQGAFVGYTF. Full variable domain (remainder filled in from reference TRBV19 and TRBJ1-2): DGGITQSPKYLFRKEGQNVTLSCEQNLNHDAMYWYRQDPGQGLRLIYYSQIVNDFQKGDIAEGYSVSREKKESFPLTVTSAQKNPTAFYLCASSTRQGAFVGYTFGSGTRLTVV.

In the case of this clone: This same CDR3 is encoded by further DNA sequences in the sample. The V call is TRBV6-1, the J call TRBJ2-3, with 7 bases lining up with TRBD2. The germline CDR1 and CDR2 sequences are MNHNS and SASEGT. Losses at the gene ends were 1 base for V and 4 bases for J; bases not matched to a gene: 14. CDR3 size: 18 residues. As DNA, the CDR3 is TGTGCCAGCAGTGAAGGAAGGGACTACAGGAAGGTGGCAGATACGCAGTATTTT. Protein product: CASSEGRDYRKVADTQYF.

The chain uses TRBV5-1 and TRBJ2-2; TRBD2 aligns across 7 bases. The length of the CDR3 is 14 residues. Germline lookup yields CDR1 SGHRS and CDR2 YFSETQ. Losses at the gene ends were 9 bases for V and 5 bases for J; bases not matched to a gene: 10. This CDR3 is CATSPGGNTGELFF. Here the CDR3 DNA reads TGCGCCACCTCCCCCGGGGGGAATACCGGGGAGCTGTTTTTT.

The rearrangement links TRBV2 to TRBJ1-3, with no clear D. The CDR3 loop spans 16 amino acids. V lost 3 bases to trimming and J lost 4 bases, with 16 bases between them. From germline, CDR1 is SNHLY and CDR2 FYNNEI. The DNA for the CDR3 is TGTGCCAGCAGTGAGCTAGGTGGCACCGTGGGAAACACCATATATTTT. It is translated as CASSELGGTVGNTIYF.

The chain employs TRBV7-2 and TRBJ2-7, with D tentatively TRBD2 (6 bases). The V end was cut by 5 bases, the J end by 3 bases, with 14 bases between. Germline-derived CDR1 and CDR2 are SGHTA and FQGNSA. CDR3 length: 14 amino acids. CDR3 residues: CASSTGGLNYEQYF. The DNA of the CDR3 is TGTGCCAGCAGCACAGGAGGGTTGAACTACGAGCAGTACTTC.

This clone was observed once. V usage is TRBV5-1 and J usage is TRBJ2-2; 10 bases agree with TRBD1. CDR3 size: 15 residues. V lost 4 bases and J lost 4; bases outside the gene matches: 4. Per germline, CDR1 SGHRS and CDR2 YFSETQ. The CDR3 protein is CASSLTGGSTGELFF. The CDR3 DNA is TGCGCCAGCAGCCTGACAGGGGGCAGCACCGGGGAGCTGTTTTTT. Full variable domain (rest looked up from reference TRBV5-1 and TRBJ2-2): KAGVTQTPRYLIKTRGQQVTLSCSPISGHRSVSWYQQTPGQGLQFLFEYFSETQRNKGNFPGRFSGRQFSNSRSEMNVSTLELGDSALYLCASSLTGGSTGELFFGEGSRLTVL.

This clone is a singleton in its sample. This sequence joins TRBV6-5 and TRBJ1-1; D possibly corresponds to TRBD1 (5 bases). CDR3 length: 13 amino acids. The germline CDR1 and CDR2 sequences are MNHEY and SVGAGI. Trimming stripped 7 bases from V and 0 bases from J, with 9 bases between. For the CDR3, the DNA is TGTGCCAGCACGGGGGGGATGAACACTGAAGCTTTCTTT. Amino acids: CASTGGMNTEAFF.

This chain joins TRBV6-1 and TRBJ2-5; D is uncertain. V dropped 2 bases and J dropped 1 base, with 8 bases sitting between them. The CDR3 sequence is 14 residues long. Germline CDR1 reads MNHNS; CDR2 reads SASEGT. The CDR3 coding sequence is TGTGCCAGCAGTGAACTCCTAGTCCAAGAGACCCAGTACTTC. This codes for CASSELLVQETQYF.

The chain links TRBV6-6 to TRBJ1-2; 10 bases line up with TRBD1. The germline V gene has CDR1 MNHNY and CDR2 SVGAGI (reference sequence). After removal of 5 bases from V and 14 bases from J, the junction contained 11 bases not matched to a gene. The CDR3 contains 13 residues. The CDR3 spells CASSLIRDRGWTF. The DNA for the CDR3 is TGTGCCAGCAGTCTCATCCGGGACAGGGGTTGGACCTTC.

The chain is built from TRBV5-8 and TRBJ1-4, with 7 bases fitting TRBD1. J gave up 8 bases and V 5 bases, and 9 bases lay outside the gene matches. CDR1 is SGHTS, CDR2 YDEGEE, per germline. The CDR3 loop spans 14 amino acids. The CDR3 DNA reads as TGTGCCAGCAGGTCCCGACAGGGTGGAGAAAAACTGTTTTTT. It translates to CASRSRQGGEKLFF.

This chain links TRBV11-2 with TRBJ2-3; 8 bases match TRBD2. CDR3 length equals 18 residues. J lost 0 bases, V lost 5 bases, and 13 bases had no gene match. Germline lookup yields CDR1 SGHAT and CDR2 FQNNGV. The CDR3 sequence is CASSRSFYGGGSTDTQYF. The DNA of the CDR3 is TGTGCCAGCAGCCGATCATTTTACGGGGGGGGTAGCACAGATACGCAGTATTTT.

A single count supports this clone. One end of the junction does not line up with germline, which may come from a read error. The chain joins TRBV6-1 to TRBJ1-6, with D possibly matching TRBD1 (5 bases). This CDR3 is 13 amino acids long. Germline V lookup: CDR1 MNHNS, CDR2 SASEGT. The chain's CDR3 is CASREDSDSPLHF. The CDR3 nucleotides are TGTGCCAGCAGAGAAGACAGTGATTCACCCCTCCACTTT.